Shown below are 26 T cell receptor beta chains from a single sample sequenced in a study of blood T cells in healthy people across ages. Next came a second PCR, run for roughly 6 to 11 cycles, which used a sample-barcoded 5' primer along with a J-beta primer mix. TCRdb redid the calling of the 5' RACE reads with MiXCR, one entry per CDR3 protein. The sample lists approximately 1,000,000 distinct CDR3 sequences; around two fifths were seen once. Sequenced input: blood. These receptors came from a man between 18 and 35 years old in good health.

The CDR3 DNA sequence: TGCAGTGCTATACCCTCCCGGGATGGCTACACCTTC. As protein: CSAIPSRDGYTF. V is TRBV20-1 and J is TRBJ1-2; D remains ambiguous. Trimming removed 4 bases at V and 6 bases at J, with 12 bases between. This CDR3 has 12 amino acids. Germline V lookup: CDR1 DFQATT, CDR2 SNEGSKA (reference sequence).

This clonotype occurred a few times. V gene TRBV6-2 or TRBV6-3 combines with J gene TRBJ1-1; no reliable D call. The CDR3 is made up of 15 amino acids. Germline values: CDR1 MNHEY, CDR2 SVGEGT. V shed 0 bases and J shed 8 bases, with 16 bases lying between them. The CDR3 is CASSYSGWYSLEAFF. The CDR3 nucleotides read TGTGCCAGCAGTTACTCGGGGTGGTATTCCTTGGAAGCTTTCTTT.

The J gene is TRBJ1-2, the V gene TRBV20-1; 8 nucleotides agree with TRBD1. Germline V gives CDR1 DFQATT, CDR2 SNEGSKA (reference sequence). After removal of 3 bases from V and 4 bases from J, the junction contained 7 bases not matched to a gene. CDR3 length equals 14 residues. The CDR3 loop reads CSASQQGVGYGYTF. CDR3 coding DNA: TGCAGTGCTAGTCAACAGGGGGTAGGCTATGGCTACACCTTC.

The chain combines TRBV3-1 with TRBJ2-7; D unresolved. V lost 5 bases and J 7 bases, leaving 15 bases between the germline ends. The CDR3 covers 13 residues. The germline CDR1 and CDR2 sequences are LGHDT and YNNKEL (reference sequence). CDR3 loop: CASSKRARREQYF. The DNA for the CDR3 is TGTGCCAGCAGCAAAAGGGCCCGTCGAGAGCAGTACTTC.

This clonotype was observed a few times. The rearrangement joins TRBV20-1 to TRBJ2-5; TRBD1 matches 7 bases. Germline loops: CDR1 DFQATT, CDR2 SNEGSKA (reference sequence). The V gene end was trimmed by 5 bases and the J gene end by 5 bases; junction bases not matched to a gene: 8. This CDR3 is 13 amino acids long. CDR3 nucleotide sequence: TGCAGTGCTCCCCAGGACAGGCGGGAGACCCAGTACTTC. Translating gives CSAPQDRRETQYF.

This clonotype showed up just a few times. This rearrangement joins TRBV24-1 to TRBJ2-3; the match to TRBD1 covers 7 bases. The CDR3 is 19 amino acids. Germline values: CDR1 KGHDR, CDR2 SFDVKD. The trim removed 2 bases at V and 0 bases at J, leaving 13 bases unmatched. The CDR3 DNA is TGTGCCACCAGTGATTCCCAGGGGGACAAACATACTAGCACAGATACGCAGTATTTT. Its protein is CATSDSQGDKHTSTDTQYF.

This clonotype appeared a few times. The chain has TRBV12-3 or TRBV12-4 and TRBJ2-1; perhaps TRBD2 as D (7 bases). CDR3 size: 15 residues. The V end lost 6 bases, the J end lost 5 bases, and 17 bases lay between the germline ends. Written as DNA, the CDR3 is TGTGCCAGCAGGTATTCGGGGGGCCTTAACAATGAGCAGTTCTTC. Residues: CASRYSGGLNNEQFF.

The chain has TRBV20-1 and TRBJ1-2; 7 bases fit TRBD1. The germline CDR1 and CDR2 sequences are DFQATT and SNEGSKA (reference sequence). CDR3 size: 13 residues. J was trimmed by 2 bases and V by 3 bases; bases with no gene match: 3. The CDR3 here is CSASAGGNYGYTF. The DNA for the CDR3 is TGCAGTGCTAGCGCAGGGGGAAACTATGGCTACACCTTC.

About this clonotype: A clone one base away is much larger, so this may be a read error. The chain couples TRBV5-1 to TRBJ2-7, with a weak D call TRBD1 (5 bases). Trimming pared 3 bases from V and 3 bases from J, leaving 10 bases between. This CDR3 is 13 amino acids long. CDR1 is SGHRS and CDR2 is YFSETQ in the germline V gene. DNA of the CDR3: TGCGCCAGCAGCTGGCAGGGATACTACGAGCAGTACTTC. Protein: CASSWQGYYEQYF. The variable domain in full, completed from reference TRBV5-1 and TRBJ2-7, reads KAGVTQTPRYLIKTRGQQVTLSCSPISGHRSVSWYQQTPGQGLQFLFEYFSETQRNKGNFPGRFSGRQFSNSRSEMNVSTLELGDSALYLCASSWQGYYEQYFGPGTRLTVT.

This clonotype was recorded a few times. This sequence joins TRBV7-9 and TRBJ2-1; D is unresolved. The J call is in doubt because the DNA end fits TRBJ2-7 better. CDR1 and CDR2 (germline): SEHNR, FQNEAQ (reference sequence). There are 18 residues in the CDR3. This chain's CDR3 is CASSLVGTKRGSYNEQYF. The CDR3 DNA reads as TGTGCCAGCAGCTTAGTAGGTACCAAGCGAGGCTCCTACAATGAGCAGTACTTC.

This clonotype occurred a few times. The gene calls are TRBV10-3 and TRBJ1-4; TRBD1 matches 8 bases. J was trimmed by 8 bases and V by 2 bases; bases with no gene match: 4. The CDR3 extends over 14 amino acids. Germline loops: CDR1 ENHRY, CDR2 SYGVKD. As DNA, the CDR3 is TGTGCCATCAGTGAGGCGACAGGGGTCGAAAAACTGTTTTTT. This sequence encodes CAISEATGVEKLFF.

This clonotype has ten or more counts. The junction does not match germline at one end; this may be a read error. The chain couples TRBV10-2 to TRBJ2-1; 12 nucleotides match TRBD2. The CDR3 has 14 amino acids. Germline V gene data show CDR1 as WSHSY and CDR2 as SAAADI. In nucleotides, the CDR3 is TGTGCCAGCAGCGGACTAGCGGGGTACAATGAGCAGTTCTTC. Protein product: CASSGLAGYNEQFF.

This clonotype was seen more than once but under ten times. The genes are TRBV5-1 and TRBJ2-1, with a tentative D call TRBD2 (5 bases). There are 13 residues in the CDR3. V dropped 2 bases and J dropped 12 bases, with 15 bases sitting between them. CDR1 and CDR2 from the germline V gene are SGHRS and YFSETQ. This CDR3 reads CASSLPAALGQFF. The DNA of the CDR3 is TGCGCCAGCAGCTTACCAGCGGCCCTTGGGCAGTTCTTC. Full variable domain (outside the CDR3, taken from reference TRBV5-1 and TRBJ2-1): KAGVTQTPRYLIKTRGQQVTLSCSPISGHRSVSWYQQTPGQGLQFLFEYFSETQRNKGNFPGRFSGRQFSNSRSEMNVSTLELGDSALYLCASSLPAALGQFFGPGTRLTVL.

This chain links TRBV29-1 with TRBJ2-3; D possibly uses TRBD1 or TRBD2 (5 bases each). Germline V gives CDR1 SQVTM, CDR2 ANQGSEA. This CDR3 contains 15 residues. With 2 bases removed from V and 4 bases from J, the gap between germline ends came to 16 bases. In nucleotides, the CDR3 is TGCAGCGTTGAATGGGGGAGCCTACTGCCAGATACGCAGTATTTT. Translation gives CSVEWGSLLPDTQYF.

The chain carries TRBV29-1 and TRBJ2-2; D is perhaps TRBD1 (6 bases). Germline CDR1 is SQVTM and CDR2 is ANQGSEA. V dropped 6 bases and J dropped 1 base, with 12 bases sitting between them. The CDR3 extends over 14 amino acids. The CDR3 nucleotides read TGCAGCGTAGGGGACACCCTGAACACCGGGGAGCTGTTTTTT. Residues: CSVGDTLNTGELFF.

V and J are TRBV7-9 and TRBJ2-2, with D tentatively TRBD1 (6 bases). The CDR3 spans 15 residues. Germline V gene data show CDR1 as SEHNR and CDR2 as FQNEAQ (reference sequence). Trimming cost V 4 bases and J 7 bases, with 16 bases left between them. The CDR3 here is CASSSRDTRIGELFF. CDR3 nucleotides: TGTGCCAGCAGCTCTCGGGACACCCGGATCGGGGAGCTGTTTTTT.

Worth noting for this clonotype: A much larger clone differs by one base, so this may be a read error. V and J are TRBV4-3 and TRBJ2-1, with D tentatively TRBD2 (5 bases). Germline assignment: CDR1 LGHNA and CDR2 YSLEER. The CDR3 runs to 15 residues. The CDR3 coding sequence is TGCGCCAGCAACCAAAATTACCGGGAATTCAATGAGCAGTTCTTC. Translated, it gives CASNQNYREFNEQFF.

The chain is built from TRBV20-1 and TRBJ2-1; D is perhaps TRBD1 or TRBD2 (5 bases each). Germline CDR1 and CDR2: DFQATT and SNEGSKA (reference sequence). There are 14 residues in the CDR3. Deletions cut 8 bases from V and 7 bases from J, with 21 bases between. This CDR3 is CSTPRAGFLNEQFF. CDR3 DNA sequence: TGCAGTACCCCGCGGGCAGGGTTCCTTAATGAGCAGTTCTTC.

This clonotype has more than one count but fewer than ten. The V call is TRBV3-1, the J call TRBJ2-1; the match to TRBD2 covers 11 bases. The J call could be wrong; TRBJ2-7 is a better fit for the DNA end. CDR1 and CDR2 (germline): LGHDT, YNNKEL (reference sequence). The CDR3 extends over 15 amino acids. The CDR3 bases are TGTGCCAGCAGCCACCTAGCGGGGGGCTACAATGAGCAGTACTTC. This sequence encodes CASSHLAGGYNEQYF.

J is TRBJ2-5 and V is TRBV6-6, with D perhaps matching TRBD2 (5 bases). With 9 bases removed from V and 0 bases from J, the gap between germline ends came to 23 bases. Looked up from germline, CDR1 is MNHNY and CDR2 is SVGAGI (reference sequence). This CDR3 contains 17 residues. CDR3 bases: TGTGCCAGTCAGATCCTCCCGACTACCGACGACCAAGAGACCCAGTACTTC. Amino acids: CASQILPTTDDQETQYF.

About this clonotype: An end of the junction does not agree with germline; a read error may underlie this. The V gene is TRBV12-3 or TRBV12-4, the J gene TRBJ2-1; possible D gene TRBD1, 6 bases. The CDR3 has 15 amino acids. In DNA form, the CDR3 reads TGTGCCAGCAGTAGCAGAACAGGGTTCCACAAGGAGCAGTTCTTC. Protein sequence: CASSSRTGFHKEQFF.

The chain couples TRBV12-3 or TRBV12-4 to TRBJ2-7, with 8 bases lining up with TRBD1. The ends lost 4 bases at V and 9 bases at J; junction bases unmatched: 14. The length of the CDR3 is 15 residues. Here the CDR3 DNA reads TGTGCCAGCAGTTGGGACAGGCGTTCTTTAATGGGGCAGTACTTC. The encoded protein is CASSWDRRSLMGQYF.

This clonotype was counted once. Here the CDR3 DNA reads TGTGCCAGCAGCTTTTCCCGGGGTGTCACTGAAGCTTTCTTT. This encodes CASSFSRGVTEAFF. The chain joins TRBV7-2 to TRBJ1-1; D gene uncertain. The CDR3 is 14 residues long. V shed 3 bases and J shed 4 bases, with 12 bases lying between them. CDR1 is SGHTA, CDR2 FQGNSA, per germline.

The chain links TRBV10-3 to TRBJ2-2, with 7 bases fitting TRBD1. The CDR3 runs 16 residues. Germline lookup yields CDR1 ENHRY and CDR2 SYGVKD. With V trimmed by 4 bases and J by 6 bases, 11 bases remained unmatched. CDR3 DNA sequence: TGTGCCATCAGTGCATACGGACAGGATGGCGCCGGGGAGCTGTTTTTT. Amino acids: CAISAYGQDGAGELFF.

Regarding this clonotype: This clone may be a read error of a much larger clone one base away. The gene calls are TRBV7-2 and TRBJ2-1, with D unresolved. This CDR3 has 12 amino acids. In germline, CDR1 is SGHTA, CDR2 FQGNSA. The DNA for the CDR3 is TGTGCCGGCAGCTCTCCATCCAATGAGCAGTTCTTC. Translation: CAGSSPSNEQFF.

Only a few counts were recorded for this clonotype. The chain uses TRBV3-1 and TRBJ2-3; the D gene is possibly TRBD2 (7 bases). The CDR3 runs to 15 residues. Germline CDR1 LGHDT, CDR2 YNNKEL (reference sequence). Trimming shortened V by 10 bases and J by 0 bases, and 17 bases separated the two germline ends. CDR3 region: CATSPGGLSTDTQYF. CDR3 bases: TGTGCCACCTCCCCCGGGGGGCTTAGCACAGATACGCAGTATTTT.